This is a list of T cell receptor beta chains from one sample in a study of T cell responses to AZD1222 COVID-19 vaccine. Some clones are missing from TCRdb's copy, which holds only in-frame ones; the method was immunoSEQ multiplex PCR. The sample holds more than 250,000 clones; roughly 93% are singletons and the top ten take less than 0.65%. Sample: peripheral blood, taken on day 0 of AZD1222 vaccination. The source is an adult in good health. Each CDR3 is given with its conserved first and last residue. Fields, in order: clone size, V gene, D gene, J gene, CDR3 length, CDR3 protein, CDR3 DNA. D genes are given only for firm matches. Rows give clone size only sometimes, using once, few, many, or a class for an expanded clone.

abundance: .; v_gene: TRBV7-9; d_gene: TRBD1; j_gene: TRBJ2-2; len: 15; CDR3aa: CASSTTGMGTGELFF; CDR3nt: TGTGCCAGCAGCACGACAGGGATGGGCACCGGGGAGCTGTTTTTT
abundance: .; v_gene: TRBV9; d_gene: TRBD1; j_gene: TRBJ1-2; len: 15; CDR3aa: CASSGTGERSYGYTF; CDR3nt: TGTGCCAGCAGCGGGACAGGGGAGAGATCTTATGGCTACACCTTC
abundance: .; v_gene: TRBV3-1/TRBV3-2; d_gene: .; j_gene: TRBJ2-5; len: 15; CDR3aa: CASSRAGSGRETQYF; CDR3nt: TGTGCCAGCAGCCGCGCTGGTAGCGGTAGGGAGACCCAGTACTTC
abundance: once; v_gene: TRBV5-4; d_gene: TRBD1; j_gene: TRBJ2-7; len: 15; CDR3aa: CASSMDRGHIYEQYF; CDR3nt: TGTGCCAGCAGCATGGACAGGGGCCATATCTACGAGCAGTACTTC
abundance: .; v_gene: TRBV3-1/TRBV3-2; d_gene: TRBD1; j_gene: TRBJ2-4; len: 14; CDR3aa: CASSLRTGKNIQYF; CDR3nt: TGTGCCAGCAGCCTTCGGACAGGGAAAAACATTCAGTACTTC
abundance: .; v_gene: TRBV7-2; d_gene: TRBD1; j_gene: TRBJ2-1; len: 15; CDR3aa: CASSLLIGGLNEQFF; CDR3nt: TGTGCCAGCAGCCTCCTAATAGGGGGCTTAAATGAGCAGTTCTTC
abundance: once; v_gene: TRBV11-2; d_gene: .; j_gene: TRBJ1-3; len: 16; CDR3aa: CASRELGRSSGNTIYF; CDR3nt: TGTGCCAGCAGGGAGCTCGGACGGAGCTCTGGAAACACCATATATTTT
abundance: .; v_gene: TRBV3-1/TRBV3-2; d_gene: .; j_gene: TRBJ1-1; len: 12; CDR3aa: CASADTRNTAFF; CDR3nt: TGTGCCAGCGCCGATACCCGTAACACCGCTTTCTTT
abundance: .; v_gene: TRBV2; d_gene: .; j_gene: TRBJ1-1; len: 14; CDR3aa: CASSGPSSGTEAFF; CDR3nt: TGTGCCAGCAGTGGCCCCTCAAGTGGAACTGAAGCTTTCTTT
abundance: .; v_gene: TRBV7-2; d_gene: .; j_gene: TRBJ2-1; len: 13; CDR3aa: CASSPRPGNEQFF; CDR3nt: TGTGCCAGCAGCCCCCGTCCGGGGAATGAGCAGTTCTTC
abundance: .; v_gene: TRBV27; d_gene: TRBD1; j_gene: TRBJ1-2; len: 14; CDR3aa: CASSSWTGERGYTF; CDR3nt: TGTGCCAGCAGTTCATGGACAGGGGAGCGCGGCTACACCTTC
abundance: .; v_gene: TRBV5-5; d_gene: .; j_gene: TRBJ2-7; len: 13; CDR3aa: CASNQQGSYEQYF; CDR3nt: TGTGCCAGCAACCAGCAGGGTTCCTACGAGCAGTACTTC
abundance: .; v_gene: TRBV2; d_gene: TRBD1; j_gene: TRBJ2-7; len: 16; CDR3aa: CASSPPWGTATYEQYF; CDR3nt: TGTGCCAGCAGTCCCCCCTGGGGGACAGCTACCTACGAGCAGTACTTC
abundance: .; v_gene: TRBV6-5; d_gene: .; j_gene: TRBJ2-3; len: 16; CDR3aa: CASSFSGQDPTDTQYF; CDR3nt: TGTGCCAGCAGTTTCTCGGGGCAGGATCCCACAGATACGCAGTATTTT
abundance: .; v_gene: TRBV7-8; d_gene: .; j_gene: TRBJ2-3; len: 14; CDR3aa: CASSSGLNTDTQYF; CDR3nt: TGTGCCAGCAGCTCTGGACTAAATACAGATACGCAGTATTTT
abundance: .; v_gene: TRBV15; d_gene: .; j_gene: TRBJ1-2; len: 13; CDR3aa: CATSRSPQDGYTF; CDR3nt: TGTGCCACCAGCAGATCTCCCCAGGATGGCTACACCTTC
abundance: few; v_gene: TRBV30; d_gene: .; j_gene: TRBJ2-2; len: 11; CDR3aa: CAWRRGGELFF; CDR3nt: TGTGCCTGGAGGCGGGGCGGGGAGCTGTTTTTT
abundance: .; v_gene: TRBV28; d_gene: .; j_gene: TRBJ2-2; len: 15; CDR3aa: CASSARGPYTGELFF; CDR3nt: TGTGCCAGCAGCGCCCGGGGGCCCTACACCGGGGAGCTGTTTTTT
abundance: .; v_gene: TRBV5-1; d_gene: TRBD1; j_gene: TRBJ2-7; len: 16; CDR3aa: CASSESPGQGASEQYF; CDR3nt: TGCGCCAGCAGCGAATCCCCGGGACAGGGGGCTAGCGAGCAGTACTTC
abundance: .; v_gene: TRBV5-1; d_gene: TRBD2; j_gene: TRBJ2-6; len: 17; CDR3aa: CASSATSGVSGANVLTF; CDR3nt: TGCGCCAGCAGCGCGACTAGCGGGGTCTCTGGGGCCAACGTCCTGACTTTC
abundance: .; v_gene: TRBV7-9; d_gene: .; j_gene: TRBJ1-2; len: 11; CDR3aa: CASSIRQTYTF; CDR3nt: TGTGCCAGCAGCATAAGACAGACTTACACCTTC
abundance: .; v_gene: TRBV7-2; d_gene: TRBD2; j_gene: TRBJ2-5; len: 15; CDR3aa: CASAYPGTNQETQYF; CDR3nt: TGTGCCAGCGCATACCCTGGGACTAACCAAGAGACCCAGTACTTC
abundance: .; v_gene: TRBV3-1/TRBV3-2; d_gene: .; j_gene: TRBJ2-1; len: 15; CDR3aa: CASSQARASYNEQFF; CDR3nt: TGTGCCAGCAGCCAAGCGAGAGCTTCCTACAATGAGCAGTTCTTC
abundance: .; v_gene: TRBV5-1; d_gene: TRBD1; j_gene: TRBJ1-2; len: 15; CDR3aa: CASSTWTGVGYGYTF; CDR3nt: TGCGCCAGCAGCACCTGGACAGGGGTCGGCTATGGCTACACCTTC
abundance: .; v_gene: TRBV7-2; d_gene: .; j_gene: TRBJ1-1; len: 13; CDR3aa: CASSLERGTEAFF; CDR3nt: TGTGCCAGCAGCTTAGAGAGGGGGACGGAAGCTTTCTTT
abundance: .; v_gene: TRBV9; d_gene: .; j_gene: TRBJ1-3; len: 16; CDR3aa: CASSPGGAISGNTIYF; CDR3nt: TGTGCCAGCAGCCCCGGGGGAGCGATCTCTGGAAACACCATATATTTT
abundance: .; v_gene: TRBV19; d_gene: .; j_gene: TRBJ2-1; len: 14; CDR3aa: CASSTPSEGNEQFF; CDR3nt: TGTGCCAGTAGTACCCCAAGTGAAGGAAATGAGCAGTTCTTC
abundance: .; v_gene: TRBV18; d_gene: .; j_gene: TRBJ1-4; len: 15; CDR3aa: CASSRGGPQNEKLFF; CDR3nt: TGTGCCAGCTCACGGGGGGGGCCGCAGAATGAAAAACTGTTTTTT
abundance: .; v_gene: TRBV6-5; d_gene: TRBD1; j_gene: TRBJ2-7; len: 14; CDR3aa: CASRPGTGGNEQYF; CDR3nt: TGTGCCAGCAGACCCGGGACAGGGGGCAACGAGCAGTACTTC
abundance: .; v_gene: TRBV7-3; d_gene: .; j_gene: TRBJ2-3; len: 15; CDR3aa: CASSLSGLSTDTQYF; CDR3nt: TGTGCCAGCAGCTTAAGCGGGCTAAGCACAGATACGCAGTATTTT
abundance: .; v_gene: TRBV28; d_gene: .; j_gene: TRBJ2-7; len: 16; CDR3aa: CASSLSYSGISYEQYF; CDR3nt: TGTGCCAGCAGCCTTTCCTATTCAGGTATATCTTACGAGCAGTACTTC
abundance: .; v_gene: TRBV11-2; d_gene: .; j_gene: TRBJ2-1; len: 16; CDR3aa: CASSSTRGYQFLEQFF; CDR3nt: TGTGCCAGCAGCTCCACCAGGGGCTACCAGTTTTTGGAGCAGTTCTTC
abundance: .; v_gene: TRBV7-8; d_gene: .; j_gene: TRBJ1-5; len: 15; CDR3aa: CASSLGRQAGQPQHF; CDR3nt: TGTGCCAGCAGCTTAGGTCGGCAGGCGGGTCAGCCCCAGCATTTT
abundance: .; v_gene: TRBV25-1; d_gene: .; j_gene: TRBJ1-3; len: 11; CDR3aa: CASSSGNTIYF; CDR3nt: TGTGCCAGCAGCTCCGGAAACACCATATATTTT
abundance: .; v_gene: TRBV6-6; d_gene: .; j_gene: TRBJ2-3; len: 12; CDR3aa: CASKLTTDTQYF; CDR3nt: TGTGCCAGCAAACTTACCACAGATACGCAGTATTTT
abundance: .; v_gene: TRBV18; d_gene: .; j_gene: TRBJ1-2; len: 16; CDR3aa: CASSLLTSPESYGYTF; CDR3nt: TGTGCCAGCTCGCTTTTGACATCTCCTGAAAGCTACGGCTACACCTTC
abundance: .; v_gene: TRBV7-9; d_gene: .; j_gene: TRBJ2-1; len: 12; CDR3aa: CASSFGVNEQFF; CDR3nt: TGTGCCAGCAGCTTCGGGGTCAATGAGCAGTTCTTC
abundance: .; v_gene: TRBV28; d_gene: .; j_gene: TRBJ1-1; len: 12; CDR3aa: CASSREGSKAFF; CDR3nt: TGTGCCAGCAGCCGGGAGGGATCTAAAGCTTTCTTT
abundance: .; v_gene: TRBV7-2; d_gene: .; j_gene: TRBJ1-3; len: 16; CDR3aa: CASSLVGGSSGNTIYF; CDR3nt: TGTGCCAGCAGCTTAGTGGGTGGGAGCTCTGGAAACACCATATATTTT
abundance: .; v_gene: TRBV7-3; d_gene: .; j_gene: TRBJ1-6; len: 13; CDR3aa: CASSLKGNSPLHF; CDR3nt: TGTGCCAGCAGCTTAAAGGGGAATTCACCCCTCCACTTT
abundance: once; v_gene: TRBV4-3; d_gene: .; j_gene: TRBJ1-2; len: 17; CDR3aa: CASSQDGQRVRNYGYTF; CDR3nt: TGCGCCAGCAGCCAAGATGGGCAGAGAGTGCGTAACTATGGCTACACCTTC
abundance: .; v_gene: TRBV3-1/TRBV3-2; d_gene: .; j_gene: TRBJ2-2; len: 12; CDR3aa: CASRDTTGELFF; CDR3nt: TGTGCCAGCAGGGACACCACCGGGGAGCTGTTTTTT
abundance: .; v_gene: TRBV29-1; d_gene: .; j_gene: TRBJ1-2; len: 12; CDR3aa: CSVLRGDYGYTF; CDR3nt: TGCAGCGTCCTAAGGGGAGACTATGGCTACACCTTC
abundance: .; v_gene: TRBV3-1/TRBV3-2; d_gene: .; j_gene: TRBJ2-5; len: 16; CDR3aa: CASSPGGTAGQETQYF; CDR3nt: TGTGCCAGCAGCCCAGGCGGGACGGCCGGCCAAGAGACCCAGTACTTC
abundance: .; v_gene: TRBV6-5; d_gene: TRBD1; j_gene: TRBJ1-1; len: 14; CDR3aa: CASRPDRANTEAFF; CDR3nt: TGTGCCAGCAGGCCCGACAGGGCGAACACTGAAGCTTTCTTT
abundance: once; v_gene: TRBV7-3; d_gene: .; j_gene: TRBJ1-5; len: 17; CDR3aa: CASSPWTEAYSNQPQHF; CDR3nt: TGTGCCAGCAGCCCTTGGACAGAAGCCTATAGCAATCAGCCCCAGCATTTT
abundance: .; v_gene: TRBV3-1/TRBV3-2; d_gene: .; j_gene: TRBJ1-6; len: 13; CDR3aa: CATSTGPDSPLHF; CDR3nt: TGTGCCACCTCGACAGGCCCCGATTCACCCCTCCACTTT
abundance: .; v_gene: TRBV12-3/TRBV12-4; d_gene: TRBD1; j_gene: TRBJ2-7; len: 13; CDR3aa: CASRPGTGREQYF; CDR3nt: TGTGCCAGCAGGCCCGGGACAGGGCGCGAGCAGTACTTC
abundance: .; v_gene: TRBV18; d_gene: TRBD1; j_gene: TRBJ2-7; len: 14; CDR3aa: CASSPGQGSYEQYF; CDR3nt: TGTGCCAGCTCCCCGGGACAGGGGTCCTACGAGCAGTACTTC
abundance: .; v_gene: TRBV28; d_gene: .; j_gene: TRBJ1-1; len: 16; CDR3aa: CASSSRQGREDTEAFF; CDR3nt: TGTGCCAGCAGTTCCCGCCAGGGGAGAGAGGACACTGAAGCTTTCTTT
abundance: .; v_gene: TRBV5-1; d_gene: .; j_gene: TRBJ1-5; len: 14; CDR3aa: CASSPDGSYQPQHF; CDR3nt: TGCGCCAGCAGCCCGGACGGCTCCTATCAGCCCCAGCATTTT
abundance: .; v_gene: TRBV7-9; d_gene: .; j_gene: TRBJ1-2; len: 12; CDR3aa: CASSLWGYGYTF; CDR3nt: TGTGCCAGCAGCTTGTGGGGCTATGGCTACACCTTC
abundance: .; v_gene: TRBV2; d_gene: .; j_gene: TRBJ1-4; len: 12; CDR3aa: CATLHTNEKLFF; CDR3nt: TGTGCCACCCTGCATACTAATGAAAAACTGTTTTTT
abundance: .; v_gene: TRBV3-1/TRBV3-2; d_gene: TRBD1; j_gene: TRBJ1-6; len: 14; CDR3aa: CASSPRGLGSPLHF; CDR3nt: TGTGCCAGCAGCCCCAGGGGGCTAGGGTCACCCCTCCACTTT
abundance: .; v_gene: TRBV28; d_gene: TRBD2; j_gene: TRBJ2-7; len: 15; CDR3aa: CASRPTGGGAYEQYF; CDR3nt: TGTGCCAGCAGACCCACCGGCGGGGGGGCCTACGAGCAGTACTTC
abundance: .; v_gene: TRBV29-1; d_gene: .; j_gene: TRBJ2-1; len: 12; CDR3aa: CSAEAGTNEQFF; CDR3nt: TGCAGCGCCGAGGCAGGGACGAATGAGCAGTTCTTC
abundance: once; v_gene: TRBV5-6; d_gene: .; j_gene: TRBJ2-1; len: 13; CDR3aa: CASSLAPNNEQFF; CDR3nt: TGTGCCAGCAGCTTGGCCCCCAACAATGAGCAGTTCTTC